This T cell receptor (beta chain) was observed in a study of blood T cell repertoires in COVID-19. The CDR3 has 16 residues. CDR1 is SGHNT, CDR2 YYREEE, per germline (reference sequence). The V and J ends lost 1 base and 7 bases, in that order; junction bases with no gene match: 6. Using immunoSEQ multiplex PCR, the repertoire was profiled, and TCRdb retains in-frame clones only, with some absent. Among about 240,000 clones listed, roughly nine tenths were seen once. The sequenced material came from peripheral blood. This chain uses TRBV5-4 with TRBJ2-2, with 11 bases lining up with TRBD2. This receptor was identified in a man between 60 and 75 years old who had recovered from COVID-19. The DNA of the CDR3 is TGTGCCAGCAGCTTGCTAGCGGGGGGAGGAGGCGGGGAGCTGTTTTTT. Translation: CASSLLAGGGGGELFF.